The 25 T cell receptor beta chains given below trace back to one sample, sequenced in a study of tumor and adjacent non-tumor tissue in lung cancer (dated 2018 in TCRdb). The receptor library was made with multiplex PCR. TCRdb shows the sequencer as Illumina HiSeq 2500. TCRbeta libraries were constructed through three rounds of nested PCR with primers (Table S4) according to protocols adapted from ARM-PCR. TCRdb trimmed public reads at Q25 via fastp, called clones via MiXCR and kept in-frame beta chains. Here each entry gathers all rows of one CDR3 protein and keeps the most common genes and DNA. Within this sample are roughly 120,000 distinct CDR3 sequences, with around 75% of them counted one time only. The top ten clones comprise 30% to 45% of the sample. Bulk unsorted tissue served as the source for RNA extraction, and RNA quality was assessed using a NanoDrop ND-1000 and an Agilent 2100. The material sequenced was lung tumor tissue. These receptors were collected from a woman aged 55 to 70 with non-small cell lung cancer.

About this clonotype itself: Likely a read error: the CDR3 ends without its conserved phenylalanine or tryptophan. The DNA is omitted, as the CDR3 cannot be located on it reliably, and the CDR3 follows TCRdb's listing. The V call is TRBV19, the J call TRBJ1-2. CDR1 and CDR2 from the germline V gene are LNHDA and SQIVND (reference sequence). The CDR3 adds up to 17 amino acids, both ends counted. The CDR3 spells CASSIPSQGPANYGYTL.

On this clonotype itself: Possible read error: a much larger clone is one base away. The chain uses TRBV5-6 and TRBJ1-4; no clear D. Germline V gene sequence: CDR1 SGHDT, CDR2 YYEEEE. Trimming removed 1 base at V and 0 bases at J, with 1 base between. The CDR3 sequence is 13 residues long. DNA of the CDR3: TGTGCCAGCAGCTTGACAACTAATGAAAAACTGTTTTTT. Residues: CASSLTTNEKLFF.

Notes on this clonotype: The germline gene is not matched at one end of the junction; a read error may be the cause. The chain joins TRBV11-3 to TRBJ2-1; 10 nucleotides agree with TRBD2. Germline V CDR1 and CDR2: SGHNT, YENEEA. The CDR3 length is 15 residues. The CDR3 DNA sequence: TGTGCCAGCACTACCGGAACTAGCGGGATTGTTGAGCAGCTCTTC. The encoded protein is CASTTGTSGIVEQLF.

This clonotype was counted at least ten times. V and J are TRBV12-3 or TRBV12-4 and TRBJ2-1; D assignment may be TRBD1 or TRBD2 (6 bases each). With 6 bases removed from V and 8 bases from J, the gap between germline ends came to 23 bases. This CDR3 spans 16 amino acids. In DNA, the CDR3 is TGTGCCAGCAGCAGCTACCACAGGGAGGTGGGGGATGAGCAGTTCTTC. It encodes CASSSYHREVGDEQFF.

This clonotype was recorded only once. The CDR3 carries no conserved terminal phenylalanine or tryptophan, so it likely arises from a read error. The limits of the CDR3 on the DNA are not certain, so only TCRdb's listed CDR3 is given. This rearrangement joins TRBV20-1 to TRBJ2-1; TRBD2, the table's D call, was not compared with the DNA. The CDR3 is made up of 16 amino acids, end residues included. CDR1 is DFQATT, CDR2 SNEGSKA, per germline (reference sequence). The CDR3 loop is CSARSGTSQIYNEQFP.

This clonotype was seen a single time. Mismatch with germline at one junction end may stem from a read error. V is TRBV11-1 and J is TRBJ2-5; tentative D call: TRBD1 (6 bases). This CDR3 is built from 16 residues. Germline V gives CDR1 SGHAT, CDR2 FQDESV (reference sequence). CDR3 sequence reads: CARSRRQVERIETQCF. The DNA of the CDR3 is TGTGCCAGAAGCCGACGACAGGTCGAGAGGATAGAGACCCAGTGCTTC.

This rearrangement joins TRBV11-2 to TRBJ1-1; a possible D gene is TRBD1 (5 bases). The CDR3 contains 15 residues. Germline lookup yields CDR1 SGHAT and CDR2 FQNNGV. V was trimmed by 9 bases and J by 3 bases, leaving 20 bases between them. This CDR3 reads CASSTWDGQYTEAFF. The CDR3 DNA reads as TGTGCCAGTAGCACTTGGGACGGCCAGTACACTGAAGCTTTCTTT.

In regard to this clonotype: Mismatch with germline at one junction end may stem from a read error. The V gene is TRBV12-3 or TRBV12-4, the J gene TRBJ2-7, with 7 bases identical to TRBD2. CDR3 length equals 12 residues. The CDR3 reads CASSWGGNKQYF. The CDR3 region has the DNA TGTGCCAGCAGTTGGGGAGGGAACAAGCAATACTTC.

As regards this clonotype: This could be a read error, since a much larger clone is one nucleotide away. CDR3 residues: CASSRAGVPEAFF. CDR3 nucleotides: TGTGCCAGCAGCCGAGCAGGGGTCCCTGAAGCTTTCTTT. V is TRBV5-4 and J is TRBJ1-1; TRBD1 is a possible D gene (6 bases). The CDR3 is 13 amino acids. CDR1 and CDR2 (germline): SGHNT, YYREEE (reference sequence). The V and J ends lost 4 bases and 6 bases respectively, with 13 bases between them. Using reference TRBV5-4 and TRBJ1-1 for the parts outside the CDR3, the full variable domain is ETGVTQSPTHLIKTRGQQVTLRCSSQSGHNTVSWYQQALGQGPQFIFQYYREEENGRGNFPPRFSGLQFPNYSSELNVNALELDDSALYLCASSRAGVPEAFFGQGTRLTVV.

Concerning this clonotype: Sequence at one end of the junction differs from germline and may be a read error. The J gene is TRBJ2-3, the V gene TRBV7-3, with unresolved D. Germline lookup yields CDR1 SGHTA and CDR2 FQGTGA. The CDR3 is made up of 14 amino acids. DNA for the CDR3: TGTGCAAGCAGCTTAATGAGACGCACAGATACGCAGTATTTT. It encodes CASSLMRRTDTQYF.

As concerns this clonotype: The junction and the germline gene differ at one end; a read error may be behind it. This chain connects TRBV11-2 to TRBJ1-5; D gene unclear. The germline CDR1 and CDR2 sequences are SGHAT and FQNNGV. The CDR3 runs 13 residues. This chain's CDR3 is CASRLEGGQPLHF. The CDR3 region has the DNA TGTGCCAGCAGATTGGAGGGAGGCCAGCCCCTGCATTTT.

As regards this clonotype: A much bigger clone sits one base away, suggesting this may be a read error. The rearrangement uses TRBV4-1 and TRBJ1-4, with TRBD1 matching over 8 bases. V shed 0 bases and J 5 bases; nucleotides not matched to a gene: 8. Germline assignment: CDR1 MGHRA and CDR2 YSYEKL. CDR3 length equals 17 residues. The CDR3 DNA follows: TGCGCCAGCAGCCAAGATCGGCAGCGGACAGGGAATGAAAAACTGTTTTTT. This gives the protein CASSQDRQRTGNEKLFF.

The chain couples TRBV6-2 or TRBV6-3 to TRBJ2-7, with D possibly being TRBD1 (5 bases). Trimming shortened V by 4 bases and J by 0 bases, and 19 bases separated the two germline ends. This CDR3 is 17 amino acids long. Germline loops: CDR1 MNHEY, CDR2 SVGEGT. In DNA, the CDR3 is TGTGCCAGCAGTTTCTCGACAGCCTCGATTGGCTCCTACGAGCAGTACTTC. As protein: CASSFSTASIGSYEQYF.

Turning to this clonotype: Compared with germline, one end of the junction differs, possibly owing to a read error. The chain joins TRBV6-2 or TRBV6-3 to TRBJ1-2; the D gene is possibly TRBD1 (6 bases). From germline, CDR1 is MNHEY and CDR2 SVGEGT. The length of the CDR3 is 17 residues. Written as DNA, the CDR3 is TGTGCCAGCAGCTCCCCAAAATTGCACCAGGGGTTGTATGACTACACCTTC. It codes for CASSSPKLHQGLYDYTF.

This clonotype turned up a few times. A much larger clone differs from this one at a single base, so this may be a read error. This rearrangement joins TRBV11-2 to TRBJ2-1; D not resolved. In germline, CDR1 is SGHAT, CDR2 FQNNGV. The CDR3 runs to 13 residues. Trimming took off 4 bases at V and 8 bases at J, with 12 bases between the two ends. The DNA for the CDR3 is TGTGCCAGCAGCTGGTCCCGGAACGATGAGCAGTTCTTC. Protein: CASSWSRNDEQFF.

In regard to this clonotype: The junction and the germline gene differ at one end; a read error may be behind it. The J gene is TRBJ1-1, the V gene TRBV20-1, with TRBD1 matching 8 bases. Germline lookup yields CDR1 DFQATT and CDR2 SNEGSKA (reference sequence). The CDR3 contains 15 residues. The CDR3 DNA reads as TGCAGTGCTAGAGAACATTGGACAGGGAACACTGTAGCTTTCTTT. Its protein is CSAREHWTGNTVAFF.

Turning to this clonotype: A read error may produce the germline difference seen at one junction end. The chain employs TRBV4-2 and TRBJ2-1, with D hard to call. The CDR3 covers 13 residues. CDR1 is LGHNA and CDR2 is YNFKEQ in the germline V gene. CDR3 sequence reads: CVSNQTSYNEQFF. CDR3 DNA: TGTGTCAGCAACCAAACCTCCTACAATGAGCAGTTCTTC.

CDR3 DNA: TGCGCCAGCAGCTTGACTAGCGGGAGTAGAGCAGATACGCAGTATTTT. Translating it yields CASSLTSGSRADTQYF. The gene calls are TRBV5-1 and TRBJ2-3; 11 nucleotides line up with TRBD2. The CDR3 is 16 amino acids. The trim removed 1 base at V and 4 bases at J, leaving 5 bases unmatched. The germline V gene encodes CDR1 SGHRS and CDR2 YFSETQ.

V is TRBV11-1 and J is TRBJ1-2; the D gene is possibly TRBD1 (6 bases). The CDR3 is 14 amino acids. The V end was cut by 4 bases, the J end by 12 bases, with 21 bases between. Germline V gene sequence: CDR1 SGHAT, CDR2 FQDESV (reference sequence). The CDR3 spells CASSSQGPLCVHTF. The CDR3 region has the DNA TGTGCCAGCAGCTCACAGGGCCCGCTCTGTGTCCACACCTTC.

With respect to this clonotype: This clone may be a read error of a much larger clone one base away. The V gene is TRBV6-1, the J gene TRBJ1-1, with D perhaps TRBD1 (6 bases). CDR1 is MNHNS and CDR2 is SASEGT in the germline V gene. The CDR3 extends over 16 amino acids. CDR3 region: CAGSEGDGGRNTEAFF. The DNA of the CDR3 is TGTGCCGGCAGTGAAGGAGATGGGGGCCGGAACACTGAAGCTTTCTTT.

The chain has TRBV20-1 and TRBJ1-1, with D maybe TRBD1 (6 bases). Per germline, CDR1 DFQATT and CDR2 SNEGSKA (reference sequence). CDR3 size: 17 residues. V shed 4 bases and J shed 2 bases, with 23 bases lying between them. The DNA of the CDR3 is TGCAGTGCTAATCACAAGGGGGAGTATCTCCTAAACACTGAAGCTTTCTTT. This translates into CSANHKGEYLLNTEAFF.

Points on this clonotype: Since no conserved phenylalanine or tryptophan closes the CDR3, a read error is the likely cause. It is unclear where the CDR3 begins or ends on the DNA, so no DNA is shown, and the CDR3 is as TCRdb lists it. The gene calls are TRBV6-2 or TRBV6-3 and TRBJ2-7; the listed D gene, TRBD2, was not tested against the DNA. The CDR3 spans 16 amino acids, including both terminal residues. The germline CDR1 and CDR2 sequences are MNHEY and SVGEGT. The CDR3: CTSSSPTSGRFLEKYL.

As concerns this clonotype: No conserved phenylalanine or tryptophan is present at the end of the CDR3, so a read error is the likely explanation. The chain combines TRBV11-3 with TRBJ2-6; D is uncertain. The CDR3 is made up of 15 amino acids. V was trimmed by 5 bases and J by 5 bases, leaving 13 bases between them. Per germline, CDR1 SGHNT and CDR2 YENEEA. In DNA form, the CDR3 reads TGTGCCAGCAGCGAAGTCACTCCTAGGGCCAACGTCCTGACTATC. Its protein product is CASSEVTPRANVLTI.

With respect to this clonotype: The junction and the germline gene differ at one end; a read error may be behind it. This chain links TRBV29-1 with TRBJ1-1; tentatively, D is TRBD1 (5 bases). This CDR3 contains 12 residues. Germline CDR1 SQVTM, CDR2 ANQGSEA. The CDR3 sequence: CSPFSQDTEAFF. As DNA, the CDR3 is TGCAGCCCCTTCTCCCAGGACACTGAAGCTTTCTTC.

Notes on this clonotype: Its ends do not fully match the called genes, so a read error is possible. The chain has TRBV28 and TRBJ2-7; 8 nucleotides line up with TRBD2. Per the germline V gene, CDR1 is MDHEN and CDR2 is SYDVKM. CDR3 size: 14 residues. The CDR3 DNA follows: TGTGCCAGCACCCGGACTAGCATGGGATACGAGCAATACTTC. It translates to CASTRTSMGYEQYF.